A single sample is the source of the 18 T cell receptor beta chains below, sequenced in a study of blood T cell repertoires in COVID-19. TCRdb keeps only in-frame clones here, not all; method: immunoSEQ multiplex PCR. The table has about 160,000 clones, 80% to 90% seen once. Sequences were obtained from peripheral blood. The receptors derive from a woman between 65 and 79 years old with COVID-19, enrolled during active disease.

The chain recombines TRBV7-2 with TRBJ2-3; D gene unclear. Looked up from germline, CDR1 is SGHTA and CDR2 is FQGNSA. The CDR3 totals 13 residues. With 6 bases removed from V and 1 base from J, the gap between germline ends came to 8 bases. The CDR3 bases are TGTGCCAGCAGTCACCAGGGCACAGATACGCAGTATTTT. Amino acids: CASSHQGTDTQYF. Together with reference TRBV7-2 and TRBJ2-3, the CDR3 gives the full variable domain: GAGVSQSPSNKVTEKGKDVELRCDPISGHTALYWYRQSLGQGLEFLIYFQGNSAPDKSGLPSDRFSAERTGGSVSTLTIQRTQQEDSAVYLCASSHQGTDTQYFGPGTRLTVL.

CDR3 nucleotides: TGTGCCAGCAGTTTAGTAGGGGGTTATAATTCACCCCTCCACTTT. Its protein is CASSLVGGYNSPLHF. This chain connects TRBV6-5 to TRBJ1-6, with TRBD1 as a possible D gene (6 bases). The CDR3 runs 15 residues. CDR1 is MNHEY, CDR2 SVGAGI, per germline. V gave up 4 bases and J gave up 4 bases, with 11 bases separating them.

This chain joins TRBV6-5 and TRBJ2-5, with D possibly TRBD2 on 5 matching bases. The CDR3 runs 15 residues. Germline V gene sequence: CDR1 MNHEY, CDR2 SVGAGI. Deletions cut 6 bases from V and 4 bases from J, with 18 bases between. CDR3 sequence reads: CASRVGRLGGETQYF. The CDR3 coding sequence is TGTGCCAGCAGGGTCGGACGACTCGGAGGAGAGACCCAGTACTTC.

The chain joins TRBV5-1 to TRBJ2-4; 13 bases map to TRBD2. The CDR3 consists of 19 residues. V shed 3 bases, J shed 0 bases, and the junction held 9 bases outside the gene matches. CDR1 SGHRS and CDR2 YFSETQ come from the germline V gene. The CDR3 sequence is CASSSGTSGAQLAKNIQYF. The CDR3 coding sequence is TGCGCCAGCAGCTCCGGGACTAGCGGGGCTCAACTAGCCAAAAACATTCAGTACTTC.

This rearrangement joins TRBV11-2 to TRBJ1-2; D gene ambiguous. Per germline, CDR1 SGHAT and CDR2 FQNNGV. This CDR3 region has 15 residues. The V end was cut by 1 base, the J end by 4 bases, with 13 bases between. This CDR3 reads CASSLGGSEFYGYTF. DNA for the CDR3: TGTGCCAGCAGCTTAGGAGGATCAGAATTCTATGGCTACACCTTC.

The chain links TRBV30 to TRBJ1-1; no definite D call. V lost 4 bases to trimming and J lost 3 bases, with 12 bases between them. In germline, CDR1 is GTSNPN, CDR2 SVGIG (reference sequence). The CDR3 length is 13 residues. CDR3 DNA: TGTGCCTGGACTCTCGGGTGGGACACTGAAGCTTTCTTT. The encoded protein is CAWTLGWDTEAFF.

The rearrangement uses TRBV2 and TRBJ2-2, with 7 bases that match TRBD1. The V gene's germline CDR1 is SNHLY and CDR2 FYNNEI. J was trimmed by 0 bases and V by 5 bases; bases with no gene match: 3. This CDR3 region has 15 residues. CDR3 bases: TGTGCCAGCAGTCGACAGGGCCCGAACACCGGGGAGCTGTTTTTT. It encodes CASSRQGPNTGELFF.

The chain joins TRBV29-1 to TRBJ2-3; D is possibly TRBD1 (5 bases). Trimming removed 1 base at V and 6 bases at J, with 20 bases between. Germline CDR1 SQVTM, CDR2 ANQGSEA. The CDR3 runs to 16 residues. This CDR3 is CSVEGRWRQWRDTQYF. As DNA, the CDR3 is TGCAGCGTTGAAGGCAGGTGGCGACAGTGGCGTGATACGCAGTATTTT.

This chain uses TRBV20-1 with TRBJ1-5, with a weak D call TRBD1 (6 bases). Germline V gene lookup returns CDR1 DFQATT and CDR2 SNEGSKA (reference sequence). This CDR3 has 15 residues. V lost 3 bases and J 3 bases, leaving 15 bases between the germline ends. Here the CDR3 reads CSASTRQGNNQPQHF. The DNA for the CDR3 is TGCAGTGCTAGTACACGGCAGGGGAACAATCAGCCCCAGCATTTT.

This clone has a handful of counts. V is TRBV5-1 and J is TRBJ1-1; 11 nucleotides align to TRBD1. Germline V gene sequence: CDR1 SGHRS, CDR2 YFSETQ. Trimming removed 4 bases from V and 3 bases from J; junction bases left unmatched: 11. This CDR3 spans 17 amino acids. The CDR3 loop is CASSMAGTGGPHTEAFF. DNA for the CDR3: TGCGCCAGCAGCATGGCCGGGACAGGGGGTCCTCACACTGAAGCTTTCTTT.

CDR3 residues: CASSESGRAGEKLFF. The CDR3 DNA is TGTGCCAGCAGTGAATCTGGGAGGGCGGGGGAAAAACTGTTTTTT. The rearrangement joins TRBV25-1 to TRBJ1-4; D gene unclear. V was clipped by 1 base and J by 8 bases, with 14 bases between them. The CDR3 is made up of 15 amino acids. Germline-derived CDR1 and CDR2 are MGHDK and SYGVNS.

This clone was recorded only once. The genes are TRBV7-2 and TRBJ2-1; TRBD2 agrees at 15 bases. V was clipped by 8 bases and J by 9 bases; unmatched bases: 14. The CDR3 spans 17 residues. CDR1 is SGHTA, CDR2 FQGNSA, per germline. CDR3 residues: CASRSGRTSGGAGEQFF. Here the CDR3 DNA reads TGTGCCAGCCGAAGCGGTAGGACTAGCGGGGGGGCCGGTGAGCAGTTCTTC.

V and J are TRBV5-1 and TRBJ1-3, with 12 bases identical to TRBD1. With V trimmed by 4 bases and J by 0 bases, 14 bases remained unmatched. The germline V gene encodes CDR1 SGHRS and CDR2 YFSETQ. This CDR3 is 20 amino acids long. The CDR3 DNA is TGCGCCAGCAGCGTCGGACGACCGGGACAGGGGGCGAGCTCTGGAAACACCATATATTTT. Its protein product is CASSVGRPGQGASSGNTIYF.

The V call is TRBV5-1, the J call TRBJ1-4; 8 bases fit TRBD1. Germline values: CDR1 SGHRS, CDR2 YFSETQ. The length of the CDR3 is 15 residues. With V trimmed by 5 bases and J by 3 bases, 6 bases remained unmatched. Here the CDR3 DNA reads TGCGCCAGCAGTTCAGGGGGCCAACCTAATGAAAAACTGTTTTTT. Protein: CASSSGGQPNEKLFF.

The genes are TRBV29-1 and TRBJ2-7, with TRBD2 as a possible D gene (6 bases). V dropped 7 bases and J dropped 0 bases, with 7 bases sitting between them. The CDR3 is made up of 11 amino acids. Germline V gives CDR1 SQVTM, CDR2 ANQGSEA. Here the CDR3 DNA reads TGCAGCGCGCGGGACTCCTACGAGCAGTACTTC. It encodes CSARDSYEQYF.

V usage is TRBV28 and J usage is TRBJ1-6; weak D call: TRBD1 (6 bases). Trimming pared 10 bases from V and 2 bases from J, leaving 9 bases between. Germline CDR1 and CDR2: MDHEN and SYDVKM. The CDR3 has 13 amino acids. CDR3 nucleotide sequence: TGTGCCACCGGGGGGCCCTATAATTCACCCCTCCACTTT. This translates into CATGGPYNSPLHF.

This clone was detected only a few times. This chain connects TRBV28 to TRBJ1-6; tentative D call: TRBD1 (6 bases). Germline CDR1 reads MDHEN; CDR2 reads SYDVKM. The V and J ends lost 6 bases and 8 bases respectively, with 14 bases between them. This CDR3 contains 14 residues. The CDR3 here is CASRARYRDSPLHF. The CDR3 DNA reads TGTGCCAGCAGGGCGCGCTACAGGGATTCACCCCTCCACTTT.

CDR3 region: CASSLVAGGVEDTQYF. CDR3 DNA sequence: TGTGCCAGCAGCTTAGTTGCGGGGGGCGTTGAAGATACGCAGTATTTT. The chain joins TRBV7-3 to TRBJ2-3; 8 positions match TRBD2. Trimming removed 2 bases from V and 5 bases from J; junction bases left unmatched: 9. CDR1 is SGHTA, CDR2 FQGTGA, per germline. CDR3 size: 16 residues.